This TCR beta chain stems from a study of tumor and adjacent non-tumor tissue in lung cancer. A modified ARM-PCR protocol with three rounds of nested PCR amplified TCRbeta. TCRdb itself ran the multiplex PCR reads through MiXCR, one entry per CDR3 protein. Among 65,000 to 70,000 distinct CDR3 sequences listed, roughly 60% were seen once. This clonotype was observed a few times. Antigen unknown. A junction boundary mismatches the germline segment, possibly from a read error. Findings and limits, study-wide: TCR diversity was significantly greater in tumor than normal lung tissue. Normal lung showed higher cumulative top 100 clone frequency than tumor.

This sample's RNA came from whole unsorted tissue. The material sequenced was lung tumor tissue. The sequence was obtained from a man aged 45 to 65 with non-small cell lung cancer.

The CDR3 DNA is TGCAGCGTTGAGGGGAGTAGCGGGAGAGGGAGCTCCTACGAGCTGTACTTC. Its protein is CSVEGSSGRGSSYELYF. This sequence joins TRBV29-1 and TRBJ2-7; 9 bases agree with TRBD2. The V gene's germline CDR1 is SQVTM and CDR2 ANQGSEA. The CDR3 contains 17 residues.